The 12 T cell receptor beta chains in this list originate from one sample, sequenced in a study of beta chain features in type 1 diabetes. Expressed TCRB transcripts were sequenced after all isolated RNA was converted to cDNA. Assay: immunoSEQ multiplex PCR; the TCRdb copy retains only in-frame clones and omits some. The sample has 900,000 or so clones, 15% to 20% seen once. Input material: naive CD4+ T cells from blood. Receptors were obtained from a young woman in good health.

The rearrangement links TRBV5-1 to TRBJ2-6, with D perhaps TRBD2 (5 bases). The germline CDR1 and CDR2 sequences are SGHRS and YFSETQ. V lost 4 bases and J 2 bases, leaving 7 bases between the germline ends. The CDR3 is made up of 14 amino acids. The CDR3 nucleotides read TGCGCCAGCAGCGAGGGTCCTGGGGCCAACGTCCTGACTTTC. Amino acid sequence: CASSEGPGANVLTF.

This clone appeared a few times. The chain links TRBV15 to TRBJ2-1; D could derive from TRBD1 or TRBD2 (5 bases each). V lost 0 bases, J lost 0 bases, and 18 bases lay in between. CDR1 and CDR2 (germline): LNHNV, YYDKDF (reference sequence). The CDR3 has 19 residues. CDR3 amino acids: CATSRDLGVMASSYNEQFF. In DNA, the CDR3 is TGTGCCACCAGCAGAGATCTGGGGGTAATGGCGAGCTCCTACAATGAGCAGTTCTTC.

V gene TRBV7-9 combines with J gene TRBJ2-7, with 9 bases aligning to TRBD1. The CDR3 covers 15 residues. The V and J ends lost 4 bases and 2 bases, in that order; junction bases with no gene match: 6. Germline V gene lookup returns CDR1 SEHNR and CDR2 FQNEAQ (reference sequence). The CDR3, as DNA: TGTGCCAGCAGCTCAACAGGGGGCATCACCTACGAGCAGTACTTC. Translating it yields CASSSTGGITYEQYF.

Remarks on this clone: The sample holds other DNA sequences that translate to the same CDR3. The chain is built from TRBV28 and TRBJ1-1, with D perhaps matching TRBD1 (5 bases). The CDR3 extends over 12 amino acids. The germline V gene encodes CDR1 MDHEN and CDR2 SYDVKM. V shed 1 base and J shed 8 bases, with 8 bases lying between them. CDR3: CASSLSRVEAFF. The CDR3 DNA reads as TGTGCCAGCAGTTTATCCAGGGTAGAAGCTTTCTTT.

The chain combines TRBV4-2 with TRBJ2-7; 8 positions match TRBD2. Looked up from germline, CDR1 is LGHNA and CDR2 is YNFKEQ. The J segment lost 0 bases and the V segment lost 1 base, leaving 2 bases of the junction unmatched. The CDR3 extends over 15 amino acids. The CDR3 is CASSQVSGSSYEQYF. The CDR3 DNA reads TGTGCCAGCAGCCAAGTAAGCGGGAGCTCCTACGAGCAGTACTTC.

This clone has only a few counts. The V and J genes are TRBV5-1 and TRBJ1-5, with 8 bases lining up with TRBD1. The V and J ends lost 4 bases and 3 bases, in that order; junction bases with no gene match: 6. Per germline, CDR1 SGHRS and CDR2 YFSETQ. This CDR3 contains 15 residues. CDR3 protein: CASSLTGVHNQPQHF. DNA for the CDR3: TGCGCCAGCAGCCTGACAGGGGTTCACAATCAGCCCCAGCATTTT. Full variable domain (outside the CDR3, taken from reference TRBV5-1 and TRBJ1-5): KAGVTQTPRYLIKTRGQQVTLSCSPISGHRSVSWYQQTPGQGLQFLFEYFSETQRNKGNFPGRFSGRQFSNSRSEMNVSTLELGDSALYLCASSLTGVHNQPQHFGDGTRLSIL.

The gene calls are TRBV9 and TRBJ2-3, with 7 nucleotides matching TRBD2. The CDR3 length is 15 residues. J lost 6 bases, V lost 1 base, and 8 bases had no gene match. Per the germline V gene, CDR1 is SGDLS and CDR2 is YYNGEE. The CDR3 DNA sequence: TGTGCCAGCAGCGTACGAGGGAGGGCCGTGGATACGCAGTATTTT. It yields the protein CASSVRGRAVDTQYF.

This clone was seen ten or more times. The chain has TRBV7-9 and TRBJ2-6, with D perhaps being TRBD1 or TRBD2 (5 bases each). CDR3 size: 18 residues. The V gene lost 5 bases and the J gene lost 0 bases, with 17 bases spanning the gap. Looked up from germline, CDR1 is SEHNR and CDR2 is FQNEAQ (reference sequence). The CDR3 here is CASSPGATPSSGANVLTF. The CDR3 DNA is TGTGCCAGCAGCCCCGGGGCCACTCCCAGCTCTGGGGCCAACGTCCTGACTTTC.

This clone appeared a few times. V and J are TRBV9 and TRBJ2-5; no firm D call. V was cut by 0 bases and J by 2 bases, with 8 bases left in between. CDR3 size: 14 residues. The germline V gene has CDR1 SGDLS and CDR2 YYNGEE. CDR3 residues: CASSVGLFQETQYF. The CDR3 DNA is TGTGCCAGCAGCGTAGGCCTATTTCAAGAGACCCAGTACTTC.

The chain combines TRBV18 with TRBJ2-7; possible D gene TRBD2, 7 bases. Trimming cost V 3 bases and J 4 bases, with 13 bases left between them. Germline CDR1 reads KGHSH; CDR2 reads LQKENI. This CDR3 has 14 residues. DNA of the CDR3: TGTGCCAGCTCACCCGTCGAGGGGGGGTACGAGCAGTACTTC. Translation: CASSPVEGGYEQYF.

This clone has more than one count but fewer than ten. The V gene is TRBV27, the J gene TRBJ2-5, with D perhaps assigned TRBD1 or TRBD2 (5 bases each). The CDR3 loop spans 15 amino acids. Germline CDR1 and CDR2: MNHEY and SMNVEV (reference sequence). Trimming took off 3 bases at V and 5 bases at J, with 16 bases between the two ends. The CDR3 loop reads CASSFTGITRETQYF. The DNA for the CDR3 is TGTGCCAGCAGTTTCACAGGCATAACTAGGGAGACCCAGTACTTC.

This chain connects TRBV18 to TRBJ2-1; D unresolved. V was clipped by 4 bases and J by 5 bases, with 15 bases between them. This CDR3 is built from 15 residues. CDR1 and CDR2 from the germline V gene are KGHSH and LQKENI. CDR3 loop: CASSRRPHRDNEQFF. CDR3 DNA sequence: TGTGCCAGCTCACGCCGGCCACACCGGGACAATGAGCAGTTCTTC.